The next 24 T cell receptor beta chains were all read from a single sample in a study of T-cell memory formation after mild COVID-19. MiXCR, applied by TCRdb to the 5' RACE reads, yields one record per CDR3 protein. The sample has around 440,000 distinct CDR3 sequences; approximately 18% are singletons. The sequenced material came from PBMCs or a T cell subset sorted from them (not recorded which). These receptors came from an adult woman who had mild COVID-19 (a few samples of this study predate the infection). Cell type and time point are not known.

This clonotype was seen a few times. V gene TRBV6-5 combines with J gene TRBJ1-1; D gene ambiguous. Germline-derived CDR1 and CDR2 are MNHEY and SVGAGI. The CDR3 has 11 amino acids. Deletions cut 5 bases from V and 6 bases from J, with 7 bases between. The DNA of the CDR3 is TGTGCCAGCAGTCGCGAGTCTGAAGCTTTCTTT. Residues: CASSRESEAFF.

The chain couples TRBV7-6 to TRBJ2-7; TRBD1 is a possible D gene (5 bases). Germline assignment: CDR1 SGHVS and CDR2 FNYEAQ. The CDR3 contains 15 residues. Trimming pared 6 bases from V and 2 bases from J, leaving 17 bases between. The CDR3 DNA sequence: TGTGCCAGCAGTCCCGACAGAACCTTCGCCTACGAGCAGTACTTC. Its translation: CASSPDRTFAYEQYF.

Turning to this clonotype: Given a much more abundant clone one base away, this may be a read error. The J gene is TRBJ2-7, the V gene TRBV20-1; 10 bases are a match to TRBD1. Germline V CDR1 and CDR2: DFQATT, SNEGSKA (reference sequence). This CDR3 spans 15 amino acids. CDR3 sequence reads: CSDRVGQGGSYEQYF. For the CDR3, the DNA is TGCAGTGATAGAGTAGGACAGGGGGGAAGCTACGAGCAGTACTTC.

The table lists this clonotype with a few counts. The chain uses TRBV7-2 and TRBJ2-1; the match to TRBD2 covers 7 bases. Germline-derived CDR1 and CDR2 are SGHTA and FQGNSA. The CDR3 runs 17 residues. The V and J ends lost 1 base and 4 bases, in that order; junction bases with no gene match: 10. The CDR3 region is CASSLVPGLRKYNEQFF. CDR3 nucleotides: TGTGCCAGCAGCTTAGTGCCGGGACTACGAAAGTACAATGAGCAGTTCTTC.

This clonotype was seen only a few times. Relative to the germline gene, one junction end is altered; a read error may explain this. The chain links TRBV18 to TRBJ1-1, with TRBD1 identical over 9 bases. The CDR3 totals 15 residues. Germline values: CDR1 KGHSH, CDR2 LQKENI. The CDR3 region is CASSPTGTGNAEAFF. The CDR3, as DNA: TGTGCCAGCTCACCTACCGGGACAGGGAACGCTGAAGCTTTCTTT.

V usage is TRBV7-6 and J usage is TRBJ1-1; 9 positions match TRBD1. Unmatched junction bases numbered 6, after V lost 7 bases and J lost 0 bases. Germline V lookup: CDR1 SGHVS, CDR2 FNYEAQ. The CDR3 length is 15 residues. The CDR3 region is CASTKTGGMNTEAFF. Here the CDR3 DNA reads TGTGCCAGCACCAAAACAGGGGGCATGAACACTGAAGCTTTCTTT.

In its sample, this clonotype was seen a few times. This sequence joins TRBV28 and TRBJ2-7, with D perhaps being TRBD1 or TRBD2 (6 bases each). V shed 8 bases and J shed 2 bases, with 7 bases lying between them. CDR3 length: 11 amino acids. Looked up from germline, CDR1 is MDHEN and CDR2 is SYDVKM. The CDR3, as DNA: TGTGCCAGCGGGGGGCCCTACGAGCAGTACTTC. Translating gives CASGGPYEQYF.

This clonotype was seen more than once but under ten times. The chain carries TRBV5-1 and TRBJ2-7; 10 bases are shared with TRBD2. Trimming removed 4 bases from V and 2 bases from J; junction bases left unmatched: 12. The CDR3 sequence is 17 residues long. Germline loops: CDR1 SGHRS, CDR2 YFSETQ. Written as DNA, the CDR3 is TGCGCCAGCAGCCAGGCCCTAGCGGGGGAGCTTACCTACGAGCAGTACTTC. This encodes CASSQALAGELTYEQYF. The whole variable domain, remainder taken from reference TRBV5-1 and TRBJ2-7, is KAGVTQTPRYLIKTRGQQVTLSCSPISGHRSVSWYQQTPGQGLQFLFEYFSETQRNKGNFPGRFSGRQFSNSRSEMNVSTLELGDSALYLCASSQALAGELTYEQYFGPGTRLTVT.

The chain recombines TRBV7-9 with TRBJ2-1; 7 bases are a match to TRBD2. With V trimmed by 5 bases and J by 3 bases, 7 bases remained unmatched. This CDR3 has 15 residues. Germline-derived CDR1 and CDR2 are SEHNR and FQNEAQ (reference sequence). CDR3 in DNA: TGTGCCAGCAGCGTAAGACTAGCTATCTACAATGAGCAGTTCTTC. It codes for CASSVRLAIYNEQFF.

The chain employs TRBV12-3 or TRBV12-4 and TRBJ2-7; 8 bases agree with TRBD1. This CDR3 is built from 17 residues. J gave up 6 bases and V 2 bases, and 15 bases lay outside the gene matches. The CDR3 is CASSLLGQGASGGEQYF. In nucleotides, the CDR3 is TGTGCCAGCAGTTTACTGGGCCAGGGGGCGTCAGGAGGCGAGCAGTACTTC.

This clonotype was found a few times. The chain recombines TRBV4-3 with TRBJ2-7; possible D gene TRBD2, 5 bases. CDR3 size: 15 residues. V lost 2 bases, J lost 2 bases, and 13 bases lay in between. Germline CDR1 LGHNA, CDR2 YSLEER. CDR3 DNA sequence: TGCGCCAGCAGCCAACTCCCGGACGGGACCTACGAGCAGTACTTC. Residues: CASSQLPDGTYEQYF.

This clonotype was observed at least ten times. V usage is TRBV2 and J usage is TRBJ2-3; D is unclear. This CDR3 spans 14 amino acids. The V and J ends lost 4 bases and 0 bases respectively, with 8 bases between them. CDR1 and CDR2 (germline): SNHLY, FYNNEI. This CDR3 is CASSGGLSTDTQYF. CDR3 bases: TGTGCCAGCAGTGGGGGTCTAAGCACAGATACGCAGTATTTT.

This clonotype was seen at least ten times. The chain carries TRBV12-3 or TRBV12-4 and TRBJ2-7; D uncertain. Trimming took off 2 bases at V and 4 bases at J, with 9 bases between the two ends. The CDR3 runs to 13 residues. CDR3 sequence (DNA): TGTGCCAGCAGTTTAAACCGAAGATACGAGCAGTACTTC. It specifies CASSLNRRYEQYF.

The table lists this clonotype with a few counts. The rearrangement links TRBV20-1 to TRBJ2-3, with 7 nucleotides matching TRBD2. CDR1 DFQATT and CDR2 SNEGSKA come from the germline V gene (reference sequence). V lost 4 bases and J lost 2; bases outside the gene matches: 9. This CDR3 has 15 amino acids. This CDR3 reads CSAIPAGPNTDTQYF. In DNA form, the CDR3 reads TGCAGTGCTATACCAGCGGGGCCAAACACAGATACGCAGTATTTT.

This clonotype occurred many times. CDR3 loop: CASSRGQAGELFF. The CDR3 nucleotides are TGTGCCAGCAGCAGGGGACAGGCTGGGGAGCTGTTTTTT. The chain uses TRBV7-8 and TRBJ2-2, with 8 bases lining up with TRBD1. V trimming: 5 bases; J trimming: 8 bases; junction bases outside the gene matches: 4. Germline loops: CDR1 SGHVS, CDR2 FQNEAQ. This CDR3 has 13 residues.

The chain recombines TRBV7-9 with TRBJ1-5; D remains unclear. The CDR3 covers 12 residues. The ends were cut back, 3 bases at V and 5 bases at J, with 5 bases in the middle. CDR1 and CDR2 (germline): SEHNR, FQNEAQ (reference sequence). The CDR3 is CASSFQDQPQHF. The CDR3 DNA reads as TGTGCCAGCAGCTTTCAGGATCAGCCCCAGCATTTT.

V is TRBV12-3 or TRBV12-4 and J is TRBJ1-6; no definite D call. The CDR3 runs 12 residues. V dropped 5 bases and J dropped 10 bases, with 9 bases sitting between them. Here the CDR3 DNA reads TGTGCCAGCAGTATATGGAGGTCACCCCTCCACTTT. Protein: CASSIWRSPLHF.

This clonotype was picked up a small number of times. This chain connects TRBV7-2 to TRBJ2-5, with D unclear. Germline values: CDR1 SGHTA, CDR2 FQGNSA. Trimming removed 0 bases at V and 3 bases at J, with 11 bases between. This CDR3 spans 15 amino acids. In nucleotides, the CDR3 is TGTGCCAGCAGCTTAGCGGGCCTAATGGAAGAGACCCAGTACTTC. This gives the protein CASSLAGLMEETQYF.

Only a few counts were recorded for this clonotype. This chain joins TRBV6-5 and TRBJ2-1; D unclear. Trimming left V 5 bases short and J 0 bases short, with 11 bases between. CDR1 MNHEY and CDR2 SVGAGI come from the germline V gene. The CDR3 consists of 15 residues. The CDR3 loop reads CASSIDSASYNEQFF. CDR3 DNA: TGTGCCAGCAGTATCGACTCGGCCTCCTACAATGAGCAGTTCTTC.

This CDR3 is CASSQEVGDSYEQYF. In DNA form, the CDR3 reads TGCGCCAGCAGCCAAGAGGTGGGGGACTCCTACGAGCAGTACTTC. V is TRBV4-3 and J is TRBJ2-7; tentatively, D is TRBD1 or TRBD2 (5 bases each). The CDR3 is made up of 15 amino acids. CDR1 and CDR2 from the germline V gene are LGHNA and YSLEER. V lost 0 bases and J lost 0, with 9 bases in between.

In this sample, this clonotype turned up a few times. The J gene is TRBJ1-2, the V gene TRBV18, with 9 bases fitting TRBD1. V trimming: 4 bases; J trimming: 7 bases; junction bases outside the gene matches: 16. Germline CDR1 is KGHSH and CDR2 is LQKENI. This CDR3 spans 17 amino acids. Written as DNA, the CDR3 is TGTGCCAGCTCACTCCTAACGAAGCGGGACAGGGATGTTGGCTACACCTTC. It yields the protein CASSLLTKRDRDVGYTF.

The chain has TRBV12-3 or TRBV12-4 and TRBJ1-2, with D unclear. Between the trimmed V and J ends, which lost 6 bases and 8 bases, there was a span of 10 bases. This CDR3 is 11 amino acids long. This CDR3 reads CASSVLSGYTF. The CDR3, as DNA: TGTGCCAGCAGCGTCCTGTCGGGCTACACCTTC.

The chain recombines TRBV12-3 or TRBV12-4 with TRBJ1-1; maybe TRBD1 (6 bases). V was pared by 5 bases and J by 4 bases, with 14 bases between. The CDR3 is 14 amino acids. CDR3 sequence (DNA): TGTGCCAGCAGTACAACAGGGTGGGGCACTGAAGCTTTCTTT. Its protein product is CASSTTGWGTEAFF.

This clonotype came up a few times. The CDR3 loop is CASSLSLEAYNEQFF. The CDR3 DNA reads TGTGCCAGCAGCTTGTCACTGGAGGCCTACAATGAGCAGTTCTTC. The chain is built from TRBV7-2 and TRBJ2-1; D possibly corresponds to TRBD2 (5 bases). The CDR3 totals 15 residues. V was shortened by 3 bases and J by 2 bases, with 11 bases between the two germline ends. Germline-derived CDR1 and CDR2 are SGHTA and FQGNSA.